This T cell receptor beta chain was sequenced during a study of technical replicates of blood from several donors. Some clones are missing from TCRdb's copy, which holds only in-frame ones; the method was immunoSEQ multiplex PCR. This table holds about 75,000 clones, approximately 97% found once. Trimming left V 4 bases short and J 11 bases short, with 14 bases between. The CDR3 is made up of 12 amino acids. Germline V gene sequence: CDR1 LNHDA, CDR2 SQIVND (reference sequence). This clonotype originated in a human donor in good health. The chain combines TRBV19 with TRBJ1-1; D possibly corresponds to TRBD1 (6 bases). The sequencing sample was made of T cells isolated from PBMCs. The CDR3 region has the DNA TGTGCCAGTAGTAACAGACAGGACGGGGCTTTCTTT. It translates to CASSNRQDGAFF.